This entry is about one T cell receptor beta chain. Its antigen is not known. This sample stems from a study of T cell repertoires in cytomegalovirus infection. Turning to the study itself: TCR beta signatures that were public indicated CMV infection and matching HLA type. Study-wide results and caveats: Dominating the ex vivo response were HLA-C-restricted CMV-specific TCR beta clonotypes. Public TCR beta family frequency separated CMV-and-HLA carriers, including in an independent cohort.

CDR3 length equals 15 residues. Deletions cut 3 bases from V and 4 bases from J, with 15 bases between. Germline V gives CDR1 SEHNR, CDR2 FQNEAQ (reference sequence). TCRdb re-called the reads through MiXCR, storing one row per CDR3 protein. The sample carries almost 300,000 distinct CDR3 sequences, approximately 10% recorded once. The sample taken for sequencing was PBMCs. The chain has TRBV7-9 and TRBJ1-1; D is unclear. The origin of this receptor is a human donor in good health (CMV status not recorded). Some clones in this sample may be carry-over from other donors' samples. The CDR3 loop is CASSFFSGLGTEAFF. DNA for the CDR3: TGTGCCAGCAGCTTCTTCAGCGGCCTGGGCACTGAAGCTTTCTTT.